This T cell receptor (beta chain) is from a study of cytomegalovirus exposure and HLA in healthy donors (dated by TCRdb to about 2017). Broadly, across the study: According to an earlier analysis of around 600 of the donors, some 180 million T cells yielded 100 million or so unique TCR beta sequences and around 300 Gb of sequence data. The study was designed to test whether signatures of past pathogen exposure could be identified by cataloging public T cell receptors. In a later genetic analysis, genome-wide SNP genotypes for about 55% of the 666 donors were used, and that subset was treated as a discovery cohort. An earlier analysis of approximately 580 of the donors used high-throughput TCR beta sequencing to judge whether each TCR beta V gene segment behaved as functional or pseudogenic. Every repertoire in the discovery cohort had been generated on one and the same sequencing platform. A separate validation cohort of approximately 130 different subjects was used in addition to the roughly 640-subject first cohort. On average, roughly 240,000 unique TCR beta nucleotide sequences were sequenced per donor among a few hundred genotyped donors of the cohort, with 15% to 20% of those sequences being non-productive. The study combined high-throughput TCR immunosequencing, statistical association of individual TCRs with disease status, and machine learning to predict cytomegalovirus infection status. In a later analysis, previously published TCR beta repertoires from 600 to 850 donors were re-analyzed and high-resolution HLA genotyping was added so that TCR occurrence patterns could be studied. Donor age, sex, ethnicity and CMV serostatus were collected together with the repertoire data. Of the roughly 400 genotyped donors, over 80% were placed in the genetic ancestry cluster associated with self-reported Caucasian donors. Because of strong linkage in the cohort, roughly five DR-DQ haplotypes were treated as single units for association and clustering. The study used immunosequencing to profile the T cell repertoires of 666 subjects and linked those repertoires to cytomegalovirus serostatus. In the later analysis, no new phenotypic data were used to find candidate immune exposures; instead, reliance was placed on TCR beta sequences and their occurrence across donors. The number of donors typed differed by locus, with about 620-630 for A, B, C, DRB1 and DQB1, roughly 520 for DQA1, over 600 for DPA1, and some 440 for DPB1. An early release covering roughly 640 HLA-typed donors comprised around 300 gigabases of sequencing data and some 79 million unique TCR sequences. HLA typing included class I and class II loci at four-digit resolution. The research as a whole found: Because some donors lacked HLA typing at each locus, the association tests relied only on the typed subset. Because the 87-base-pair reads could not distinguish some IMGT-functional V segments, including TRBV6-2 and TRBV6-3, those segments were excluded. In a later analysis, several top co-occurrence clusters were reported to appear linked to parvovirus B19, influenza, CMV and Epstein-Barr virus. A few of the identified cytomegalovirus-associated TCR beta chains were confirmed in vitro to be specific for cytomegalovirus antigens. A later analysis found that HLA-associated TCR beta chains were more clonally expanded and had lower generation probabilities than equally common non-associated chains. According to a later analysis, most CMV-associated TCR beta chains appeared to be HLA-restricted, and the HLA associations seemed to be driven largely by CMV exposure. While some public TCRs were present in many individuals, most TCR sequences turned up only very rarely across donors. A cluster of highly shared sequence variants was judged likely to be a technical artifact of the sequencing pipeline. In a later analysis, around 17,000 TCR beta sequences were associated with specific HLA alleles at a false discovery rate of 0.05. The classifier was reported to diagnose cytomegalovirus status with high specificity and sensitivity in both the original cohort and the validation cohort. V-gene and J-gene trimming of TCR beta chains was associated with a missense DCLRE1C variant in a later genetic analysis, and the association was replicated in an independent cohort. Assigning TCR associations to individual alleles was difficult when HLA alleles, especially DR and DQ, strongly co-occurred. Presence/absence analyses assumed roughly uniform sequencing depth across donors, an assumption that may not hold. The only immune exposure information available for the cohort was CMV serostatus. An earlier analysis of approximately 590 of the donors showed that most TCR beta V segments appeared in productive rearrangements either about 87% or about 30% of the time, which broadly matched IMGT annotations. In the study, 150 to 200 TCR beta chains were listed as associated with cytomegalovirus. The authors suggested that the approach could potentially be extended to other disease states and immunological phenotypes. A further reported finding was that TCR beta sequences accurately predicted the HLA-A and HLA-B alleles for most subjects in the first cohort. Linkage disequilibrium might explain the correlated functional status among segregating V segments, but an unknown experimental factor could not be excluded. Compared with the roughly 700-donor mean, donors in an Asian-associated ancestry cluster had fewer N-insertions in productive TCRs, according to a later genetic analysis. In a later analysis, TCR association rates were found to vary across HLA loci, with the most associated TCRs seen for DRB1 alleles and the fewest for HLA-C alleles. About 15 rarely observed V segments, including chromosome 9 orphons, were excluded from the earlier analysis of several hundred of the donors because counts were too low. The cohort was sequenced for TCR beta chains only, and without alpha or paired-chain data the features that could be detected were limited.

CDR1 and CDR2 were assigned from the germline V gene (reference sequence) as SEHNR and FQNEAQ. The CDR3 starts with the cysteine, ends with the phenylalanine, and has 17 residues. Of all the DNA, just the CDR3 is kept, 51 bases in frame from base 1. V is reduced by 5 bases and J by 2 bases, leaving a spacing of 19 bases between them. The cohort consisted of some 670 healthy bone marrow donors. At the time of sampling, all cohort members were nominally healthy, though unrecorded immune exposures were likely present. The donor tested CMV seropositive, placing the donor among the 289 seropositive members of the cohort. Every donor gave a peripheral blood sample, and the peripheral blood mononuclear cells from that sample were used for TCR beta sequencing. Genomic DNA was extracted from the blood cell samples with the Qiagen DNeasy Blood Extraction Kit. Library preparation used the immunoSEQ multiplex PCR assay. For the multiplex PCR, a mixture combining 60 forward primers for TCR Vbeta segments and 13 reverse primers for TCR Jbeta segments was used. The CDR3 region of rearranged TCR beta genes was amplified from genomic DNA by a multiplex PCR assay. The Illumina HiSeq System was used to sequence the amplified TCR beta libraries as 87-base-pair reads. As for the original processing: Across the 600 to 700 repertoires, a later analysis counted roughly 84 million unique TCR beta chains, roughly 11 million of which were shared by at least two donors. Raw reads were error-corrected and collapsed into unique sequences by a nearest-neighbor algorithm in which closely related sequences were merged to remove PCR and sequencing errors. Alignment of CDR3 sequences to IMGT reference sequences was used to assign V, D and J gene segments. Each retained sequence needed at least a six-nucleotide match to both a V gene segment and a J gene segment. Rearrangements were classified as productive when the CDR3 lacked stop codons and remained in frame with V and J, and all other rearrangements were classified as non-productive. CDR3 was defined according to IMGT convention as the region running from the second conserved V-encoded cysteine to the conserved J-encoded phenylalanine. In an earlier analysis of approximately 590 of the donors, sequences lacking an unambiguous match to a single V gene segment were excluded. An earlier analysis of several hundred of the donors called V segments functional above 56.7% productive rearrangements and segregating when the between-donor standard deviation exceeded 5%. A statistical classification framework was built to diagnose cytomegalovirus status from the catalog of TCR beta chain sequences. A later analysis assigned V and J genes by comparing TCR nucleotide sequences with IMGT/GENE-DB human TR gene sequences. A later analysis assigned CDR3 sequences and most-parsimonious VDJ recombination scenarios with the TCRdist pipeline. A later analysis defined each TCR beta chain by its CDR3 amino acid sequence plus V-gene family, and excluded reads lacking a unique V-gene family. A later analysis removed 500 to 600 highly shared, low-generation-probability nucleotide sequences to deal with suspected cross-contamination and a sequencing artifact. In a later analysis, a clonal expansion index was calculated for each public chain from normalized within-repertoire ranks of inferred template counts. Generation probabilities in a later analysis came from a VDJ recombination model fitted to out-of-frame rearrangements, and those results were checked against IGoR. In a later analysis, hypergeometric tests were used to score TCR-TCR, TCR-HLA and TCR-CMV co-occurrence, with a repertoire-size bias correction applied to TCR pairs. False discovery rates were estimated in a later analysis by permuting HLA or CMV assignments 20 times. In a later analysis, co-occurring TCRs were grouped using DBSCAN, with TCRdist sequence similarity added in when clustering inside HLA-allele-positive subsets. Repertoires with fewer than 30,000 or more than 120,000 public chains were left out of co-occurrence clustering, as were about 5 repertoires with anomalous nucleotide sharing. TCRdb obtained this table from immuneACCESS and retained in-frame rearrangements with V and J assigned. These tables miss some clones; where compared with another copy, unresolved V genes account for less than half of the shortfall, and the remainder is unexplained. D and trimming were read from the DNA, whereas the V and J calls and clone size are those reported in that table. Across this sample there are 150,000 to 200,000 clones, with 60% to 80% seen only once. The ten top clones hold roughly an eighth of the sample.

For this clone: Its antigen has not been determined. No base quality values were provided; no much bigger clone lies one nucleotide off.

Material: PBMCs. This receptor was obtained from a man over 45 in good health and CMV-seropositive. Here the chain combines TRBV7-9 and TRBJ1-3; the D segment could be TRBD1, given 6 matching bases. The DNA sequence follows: TGTGCCAGCAGCCAGCCCCCGGGGGGCCATCCTGGAAACACCATATATTTT. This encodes CASSQPPGGHPGNTIYF.